This section outlines one TCR beta chain sequence together with its context. Its antigen is currently unknown. This sample stems from a study of T cell responses to AZD1222 COVID-19 vaccine. Study-level findings and limits: Spike-specific TCR breadth and depth were elevated following two AZD1222 doses.

Second doses that came at about 4 or about 12 weeks were put together. CDR3 length: 13 amino acids. Trimming took 4 bases from V and 2 from J, leaving 7 bases between them. Looked up from germline, CDR1 is MDHEN and CDR2 is SYDVKM. The repertoire was sequenced with immunoSEQ multiplex PCR; TCRdb's copy has only in-frame clones and lacks some. The profile shows over 95,000 clones, 80% to 95% of them singletons. The V gene is TRBV28, the J gene TRBJ2-3; D gene unclear. Sequenced material: peripheral blood, taken 28 days after the second AZD1222 dose. The receptor's source is an adult who received the AZD1222 COVID-19 vaccine. Here the CDR3 reads CASSSAPTDTQYF. DNA of the CDR3: TGTGCCAGCAGTTCCGCCCCCACAGATACGCAGTATTTT.